This TCR beta chain came from a study of blood T cell repertoires in COVID-19 (TCRdb year 2020). Context from the whole study: The collaborator samples originated in the United States, Italy and Spain and spanned the acute and convalescent phases of COVID-19. The material from the prospective study consisted of cDNA or gDNA derived from T cells, B-cell-depleted T cells, or PBMCs. Subjects who had been exposed to COVID-19, were actively infected with it, or had recovered from it provided the deeply sampled blood TCRbeta repertoires that made up the dataset. A freely available public database, intended as a resource for researchers studying the immune response to SARS-CoV-2, is where the repertoires were released. The samples were drawn from two sources: the first 160 participants of the ongoing ImmuneRACE study, and fewer than 1,500 subjects contributed by 6 global collaborators. The sample metadata nearly always contained a de-identified subject ID, COVID-19 status, age in years and sex. Where HLA class I and class II types were available, the types were taken from metadata supplied by the sample provider, not from assay-based typing. Paper-wide results and their limitations: The quantity of clinical and demographic metadata differed by source and by participant and was supplied without curation.

TCRbeta CDR3 regions were amplified from genomic DNA by means of the immunoSEQ Assay, a bias-controlled multiplex PCR. The original methods were these. Nucleated cell counts per sample were estimated from amplification of reference gene primers within the assay. To quantify the absolute abundance of each unique TCRbeta CDR3 rearrangement, sequence reads were collapsed and filtered. For each sample, productive Simpson clonality was calculated as the square root of Simpson's diversity index across productive rearrangements. TCRdb mirrors the immuneACCESS table, restricted to in-frame sequences. Some clones are absent from its copies; in checked studies, under half trace to an unresolved V gene, and the reason for the others is unknown. For V, J and clone size, that table is used; D and trimming come from the DNA. This sample is represented by under 130,000 clones; roughly 87% of them were singletons. The leading ten clones occupy roughly 6% of the sample.

Whole blood was collected in K2EDTA tubes by collaborating institutions according to the institutions' own protocols. For TCRbeta analysis, collaborators shipped samples in one of three forms: frozen whole blood, isolated PBMCs, or DNA extracted from either of those sample types. With regard to this clone: Its antigen is not yet known. No quality values exist for individual bases; no much larger clone is one base distant.

Trimmed from V: 3 bases; trimmed from J: 5 bases; junction bases lacking a gene match: 7. For CDR1 and CDR2, the germline V gene (reference sequence) lists SEHNR and FQNEAQ. From the cysteine up to the phenylalanine, the CDR3 has a length of 15 residues. Of all the DNA, just the CDR3 is kept, 45 bases in frame from base 1. The V and J segments used are TRBV7-9 and TRBJ1-1; 9 central nucleotides agree with TRBD1. The TCR originated in a human donor in a cohort sampled during active COVID-19. Sequenced: peripheral blood. Read as DNA, the sequence is TGTGCCAGCAGCTTCCTGACAGGGGGTGGTACTGAAGCTTTCTTT. Translated, this gives CASSFLTGGGTEAFF.